Sequencing of this TCR beta chain was carried out in a study of cytomegalovirus exposure and HLA in healthy donors. Amplification used 60 Vbeta primers and 13 Jbeta primers. Original data processing: An analysis performed later counted 75 million to 80 million unique TCR beta chains (roughly 11 million of them shared). The protocol was immunoSEQ multiplex PCR, while the TCRdb copy is restricted to in-frame clones and leaves out a portion. V, J and clone size are taken as reported in that table, and D and trimming were inferred from the DNA itself. The table records 140,000 or so clones, around four fifths of them present only once. General observations from the study: Compared with the approximately 700-donor mean, an Asian-associated ancestry cluster reportedly had fewer N-insertions, according to a later analysis. Associated with HLA alleles at 0.05 false discovery rate in a later analysis were 16,951 TCR beta sequences.

A word on this clone: Its cognate antigen is unknown.

CDR3 size: 14 residues. Germline loops: CDR1 SGHRS, CDR2 YFSETQ. V dropped 0 bases and J dropped 5 bases, with 12 bases sitting between them. The sequence was collected from a male donor in good health and CMV-seronegative. The V and J genes are TRBV5-1 and TRBJ2-7; TRBD2 is a possible D gene (5 bases). Sequencing was performed on PBMCs. The CDR3 loop is CASSLESGGDEQYF. The CDR3 DNA sequence: TGCGCCAGCAGCTTGGAGTCCGGAGGCGACGAGCAGTACTTC.